Presented here are 3 T cell receptor beta chains from one specimen sequenced in a study of cytomegalovirus exposure and HLA in healthy donors. Sequenced by immunoSEQ multiplex PCR; TCRdb stores in-frame clones only, minus some. The sample has 150,000 to 200,000 clones; 86% are singletons. The specimen was PBMCs. The source of these receptors is a man aged 18 to 30 in good health and CMV-seropositive.

V usage is TRBV4-2 and J usage is TRBJ2-4; TRBD1 matches at 8 bases. Germline V lookup: CDR1 LGHNA, CDR2 YNFKEQ. This CDR3 region has 14 residues. V lost 0 bases to trimming and J lost 7 bases; unmatched junction nucleotides: 2. CDR3 nucleotide sequence: TGTGCCAGCAGCCAAGAGGACAGGGTGAACATTCAGTACTTC. Its translation: CASSQEDRVNIQYF.

The CDR3 bases are TGTGCCAGCTCACCACGTCCGGATACGCAGTATTTT. Translated: CASSPRPDTQYF. This chain links TRBV18 with TRBJ2-3, with D hard to call. Germline assignment: CDR1 KGHSH and CDR2 LQKENI. The V gene lost 1 base and the J gene lost 6 bases, with 5 bases spanning the gap. CDR3 length: 12 residues.

CDR3 DNA sequence: TGTGCCAGCAGCGTAAACGCAGGGTTGAACACTGAAGCTTTCTTT. Protein sequence: CASSVNAGLNTEAFF. The J gene is TRBJ1-1, the V gene TRBV9, with D possibly matching TRBD1 (5 bases). The CDR3 loop spans 15 amino acids. Germline assignment: CDR1 SGDLS and CDR2 YYNGEE. V shed 1 base and J shed 0 bases, with 10 bases lying between them.